This T cell receptor (beta chain) is from a study of blood T cell repertoires in COVID-19. Overall study: The United States, Italy and Spain supplied acute and convalescent COVID-19 samples. From T cells, B-cell-depleted T cells, or PBMCs came the material, which was cDNA or gDNA.

In the source study's methods: Amplification of reference gene primers was used by the study to estimate nucleated cell counts. Libraries were prepared by immunoSEQ multiplex PCR; TCRdb keeps only in-frame clonotypes and omits some of them. The DNA gave D and trimming, while V, J and clone size come from that table. The sample lists about 110,000 clones, 85% seen once, with about 13% in the top ten. The CDR3 has 16 residues. Per the germline V gene, CDR1 is SGHNT and CDR2 is YYREEE (reference sequence). The ends lost 4 bases at V and 3 bases at J; junction bases unmatched: 6. The sequence came from a human donor in a cohort sampled during active COVID-19. This rearrangement joins TRBV5-4 to TRBJ2-2, with 10 bases lining up with TRBD1. The sequencing input was peripheral blood. CDR3 in amino acids: CASSPMTGGHTGELFF. CDR3 DNA sequence: TGTGCCAGCAGCCCAATGACAGGGGGCCACACCGGGGAGCTGTTTTTT.